The entry below describes one TCR beta chain. The entry originates in a study of blood T cell repertoires in COVID-19. Study overall: The study drew acute and convalescent COVID-19 samples from the United States, Italy and Spain. T cells, B-cell-depleted T cells, or PBMCs supplied cDNA or gDNA.

CDR3 length: 14 amino acids. Germline V gene data show CDR1 as MNHNY and CDR2 as SVGAGI (reference sequence). Trimming took off 0 bases at V and 3 bases at J, with 6 bases between the two ends. The table came from immunoSEQ multiplex PCR; TCRdb's copy has only in-frame clones and leaves some out. The sample holds some 390,000 clones, approximately 89% seen once. Material for sequencing was peripheral blood. The chain carries TRBV6-6 and TRBJ1-5; D is unresolved. The clonotype comes from a woman in her forties with COVID-19, enrolled during active disease. CDR3 in amino acids: CASSYSSFNQPQHF. The CDR3 nucleotides read TGTGCCAGCAGTTACTCGAGCTTCAATCAGCCCCAGCATTTT.